This is a list of T cell receptor beta chains from one sample in a study of response to subunit inactivated influenza vaccine. TCRdb re-derived calls from the RT-PCR reads in MiXCR, one entry per CDR3 protein. The sample holds hundreds of thousands of distinct CDR3 sequences, about 25% seen once. The sequencing here drew on CD4+ T cells sorted from PBMCs, taken roughly 5 days after vaccination. Receptors originate from a middle-aged man who received an inactivated influenza vaccine. CDR3s include the opening cysteine and the closing phenylalanine or tryptophan. A D gene is named only where the DNA matches it firmly. Clone size is stated in some rows and not others, as once, few, many or a class when expanded.

clone size	V gene	J gene	D gene	CDR3 DNA	CDR3 protein
-	TRBV3-1	TRBJ2-4	TRBD1	TGTGCCAGCAGCCAGCGGGACAGGCAAAACATTCAGTACTTC	CASSQRDRQNIQYF
-	TRBV7-9	TRBJ1-1	-	TGTGCCAGCAGCACGACCCAGGGTATGGACACTGAAGCTTTCTTT	CASSTTQGMDTEAFF
-	TRBV6-2/TRBV6-3	TRBJ2-2	-	TGTGCCAGCAGTTTATTGGGACTGTACACCGGGGAGCTGTTTTTT	CASSLLGLYTGELFF
-	TRBV29-1	TRBJ2-1	-	TGCAGCGTTGAAGACAATGAGCAGTTCTTC	CSVEDNEQFF
-	TRBV12-3/TRBV12-4	TRBJ1-6	TRBD1	TGTGCCAGCAGTTTAGGCAGGACAGGGCCTTATAATTCACCCCTCCACTTT	CASSLGRTGPYNSPLHF
few	TRBV11-2	TRBJ2-5	-	TGTGCCAGCAGATTTACAGGGAACCAAGAGACCCAGTACTTC	CASRFTGNQETQYF
-	TRBV7-6	TRBJ2-7	-	TGTGCCAGCAGCTTAGGGGGGCAGGGGAACTACGAGCAGTACTTC	CASSLGGQGNYEQYF
-	TRBV3-1	TRBJ1-4	-	TGTGCCAGCAGCCAAGAGAGGGCTTTCAATGAAAAACTGTTTTTT	CASSQERAFNEKLFF
few	TRBV29-1	TRBJ2-6	-	TGCAGCGTTGCTGGATGGTCTGGGGCCAACGTCCTGACTTTC	CSVAGWSGANVLTF
few	TRBV10-3	TRBJ2-7	-	TGTGCCATCGCTGGGGACGTGGGCGAGCAGTACTTC	CAIAGDVGEQYF
-	TRBV20-1	TRBJ2-2	-	TGCAGTGCTAGAGATGGGGCAGGGAGAACCGGGGAGCTGTTTTTT	CSARDGAGRTGELFF
-	TRBV25-1	TRBJ2-5	TRBD2	TGTGCCAGCAGTGCGGACTCCGGGAGGGAGACCCAGTACTTC	CASSADSGRETQYF
-	TRBV6-5	TRBJ2-3	TRBD1	TGTGCCAGCAGTTACCTGGGACAGGGGGCTGCAGATACGCAGTATTTT	CASSYLGQGAADTQYF
-	TRBV6-5	TRBJ2-7	-	TGTGCCAGCAGGGTGTTGGGAGAGCAGTACTTC	CASRVLGEQYF
-	TRBV29-1	TRBJ2-2	TRBD2	TGCAGCGTAGAGGCGGGAGGTCACACCGGGGAGCTGTTTTTT	CSVEAGGHTGELFF
-	TRBV7-3	TRBJ2-3	-	TGTGCCATAGCGGTTGGAGTAGGCACAGATACGCAGTATTTT	CAIAVGVGTDTQYF
few	TRBV4-2	TRBJ2-3	-	TGTGCCAGCAGCCCAGACGTCGGTGGCACAGGGATCACAGATACGCAGTATTTT	CASSPDVGGTGITDTQYF
many	TRBV9	TRBJ2-1	-	TGTGCCAGCAGGGGGAATGAGCAGTTCTTC	CASRGNEQFF
-	TRBV4-3	TRBJ2-5	TRBD1	TGCGCCAGCAGCCGACATCGGGGCGTTAATGGACAGGGGGTCTTGTGGACCCAGTACTTC	CASSRHRGVNGQGVLWTQYF
-	TRBV7-9	TRBJ1-3	-	TGTGCCAGCACTCTGGGGATACCTGGAAACACCATATATTTT	CASTLGIPGNTIYF
-	TRBV15	TRBJ2-1	-	TGTGCCACCAGCAGAGTAGGAAGAGAGCAGTTCTTC	CATSRVGREQFF
-	TRBV20-1	TRBJ1-5	-	TGCAGTGCTAGAGAGGACAGTAGCAATCAGCCCCAGCATTTT	CSAREDSSNQPQHF
few	TRBV3-1	TRBJ1-5	-	TGTGCCAGCAGCCAAGGGGCAGCGGGTCAGCCCCAGCATTTT	CASSQGAAGQPQHF
-	TRBV20-1	TRBJ2-2	TRBD1	TGCAGTGCTAGAGAGAGACAGGGGGCTATCGGGGAGCTGTTTTTT	CSARERQGAIGELFF
few	TRBV20-1	TRBJ2-1	TRBD2	TGCAGTGCTAGACCTTCTCCTGGGGGGGATGAGCAGTTCTTC	CSARPSPGGDEQFF
-	TRBV5-5	TRBJ2-7	-	TGTGCCAGCAGCTTGGGAGTCAGGGAGACATCCTACGAGCAGTACTTC	CASSLGVRETSYEQYF
few	TRBV9	TRBJ2-7	-	TGTGCCAGCAGCGTAGGTCTGTCTTTTGGGCATTTCTCCTACGAGCAGTACTTC	CASSVGLSFGHFSYEQYF
few	TRBV4-1	TRBJ1-1	-	TGCGCCAGCAGCCGGAATTCAGGGCGAATAGGGTCTTTCACTGAAGCTTTCTTT	CASSRNSGRIGSFTEAFF
few	TRBV12-3/TRBV12-4	TRBJ2-7	TRBD2	TGTGCCAGCACCCGGATGGGGGGGACCTACGAGCAGTACTTC	CASTRMGGTYEQYF
-	TRBV6-2/TRBV6-3	TRBJ1-5	-	TGTGCCAGCAGGAAGAATAGCAATCAGCCCCAGCATTTT	CASRKNSNQPQHF
few	TRBV12-3/TRBV12-4	TRBJ1-1	-	TGTGCCAGCAGCCTTGACAGAACTGAAGCTTTCTTT	CASSLDRTEAFF
few	TRBV7-2	TRBJ1-4	-	TGTGCCAGCAGCGTCCGAGGTGGTAATGAAAAACTGTTTTTT	CASSVRGGNEKLFF
few	TRBV29-1	TRBJ2-7	-	TGCAGCGTCCGGACTTCGGCCTACGAGCAGTACTTC	CSVRTSAYEQYF
-	TRBV2	TRBJ2-2	TRBD2	TGTGCCAGCAGGCGACTAGCGACGAACACCGGGGAGCTGTTTTTT	CASRRLATNTGELFF
-	TRBV4-3	TRBJ2-7	TRBD1	TGCGCCAGCAGCCAACATACCCGACAGGGGTTGGGCGAGCAGTACTTC	CASSQHTRQGLGEQYF